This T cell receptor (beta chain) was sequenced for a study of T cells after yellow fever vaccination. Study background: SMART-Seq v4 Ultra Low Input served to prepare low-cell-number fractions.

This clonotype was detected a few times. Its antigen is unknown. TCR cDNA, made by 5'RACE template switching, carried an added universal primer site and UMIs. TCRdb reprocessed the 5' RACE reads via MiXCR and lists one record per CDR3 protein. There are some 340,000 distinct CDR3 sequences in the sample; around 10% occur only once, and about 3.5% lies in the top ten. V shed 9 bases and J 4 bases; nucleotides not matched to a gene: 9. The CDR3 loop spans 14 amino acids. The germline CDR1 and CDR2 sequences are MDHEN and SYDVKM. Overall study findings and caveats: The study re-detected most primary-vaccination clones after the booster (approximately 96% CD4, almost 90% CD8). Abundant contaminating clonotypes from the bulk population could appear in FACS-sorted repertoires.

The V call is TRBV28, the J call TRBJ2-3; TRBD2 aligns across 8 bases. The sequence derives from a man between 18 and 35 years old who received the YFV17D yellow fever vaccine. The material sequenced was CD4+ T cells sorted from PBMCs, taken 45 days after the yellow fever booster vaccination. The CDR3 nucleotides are TGTGCCAGTTTAACGGGACTAGTTGCAGATACGCAGTATTTT. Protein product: CASLTGLVADTQYF.